The 5 T cell receptor beta chains in this list originate from one sample, sequenced in a study of cytomegalovirus exposure and HLA in healthy donors. PCR primers comprised 60 Vbeta and 13 Jbeta primers. Data came from immunoSEQ multiplex PCR; TCRdb stores just in-frame clones and leaves some out. The sample shows 160,000 or so clones, 75% to 90% of them seen only once. Sample: PBMCs. These receptors were taken from a woman aged 18-29 years in good health and CMV-seronegative.

The chain joins TRBV5-6 to TRBJ1-2; no firm D call. The CDR3 is made up of 14 amino acids. Germline V CDR1 and CDR2: SGHDT, YYEEEE. V lost 1 base and J lost 2, with 9 bases in between. The chain's CDR3 is CASSLLTRNYGYTF. CDR3 nucleotides: TGTGCCAGCAGCTTGCTAACGAGAAACTATGGCTACACCTTC.

This clone was observed once. The chain employs TRBV5-6 and TRBJ2-1, with 9 bases aligning to TRBD2. J gave up 6 bases and V 3 bases, and 13 bases lay outside the gene matches. This CDR3 contains 17 residues. Germline assignment: CDR1 SGHDT and CDR2 YYEEEE. CDR3 in amino acids: CASSYNLRGGSFNEQFF. The CDR3 region has the DNA TGTGCCAGCAGCTACAACCTGCGGGGGGGCAGTTTCAATGAGCAGTTCTTC.

The chain is built from TRBV6-6 and TRBJ2-1, with 8 bases lining up with TRBD1. The CDR3 length is 13 residues. The germline CDR1 and CDR2 sequences are MNHNY and SVGAGI (reference sequence). V dropped 4 bases and J dropped 7; count of bases not matched to a gene: 3. The CDR3 region is CASSSQGANEQFF. CDR3 bases: TGTGCCAGCAGTTCTCAGGGGGCTAATGAGCAGTTCTTC.

V is TRBV29-1 and J is TRBJ1-2; TRBD1 agrees at 10 bases. Trimming at V came to 3 bases and at J to 3 bases, leaving 4 bases not matched to a gene. Germline V gene sequence: CDR1 SQVTM, CDR2 ANQGSEA. The CDR3 sequence is 14 residues long. The CDR3 sequence is CSVEVTGGYYGYTF. As DNA, the CDR3 is TGCAGCGTTGAGGTGACAGGGGGCTACTATGGCTACACCTTC.

The V gene is TRBV30, the J gene TRBJ1-5; 7 positions agree with TRBD1. The CDR3 length is 14 residues. The V gene end was trimmed by 2 bases and the J gene end by 4 bases; junction bases not matched to a gene: 5. CDR1 and CDR2 (germline): GTSNPN, SVGIG (reference sequence). For the CDR3, the DNA is TGTGCCTGGAGTTATAACAGGGGAAATCAGCCCCAGCATTTT. This codes for CAWSYNRGNQPQHF.